The rows below give T cell receptor beta chains drawn from one sample of a study of T-cell reconstitution after alpha-beta-depleted transplantation in children. Via MiXCR, TCRdb re-called the PCR reads, giving one row per CDR3 protein. Here the sample spans almost 600,000 distinct CDR3 sequences, roughly a quarter being singletons. The material sequenced was PBMCs, taken before TCRalphabeta/CD19-depleted stem cell transplant. The receptors were sampled from a boy under two years old with Wiskott-Aldrich syndrome, due to receive a stem cell transplant. Each CDR3 is given with its conserved first and last residue. D genes are given only for firm matches. Not every row has a clone size; where given, it reads once, few, many or a size class.

J,size,D,V,DNA,CDR3
TRBJ1-1,.,.,TRBV25-1,TGTGCCAGCAGTGCCCATCAGTGGTGGGACACTGAAGCTTTCTTT,CASSAHQWWDTEAFF
TRBJ2-7,.,TRBD2,TRBV5-1,TGCGCCAGCAGCAGTACTAGCGGCCTCTACGAGCAGTACTTC,CASSSTSGLYEQYF
TRBJ2-7,.,TRBD1,TRBV5-1,TGCGCCAGCAGCCCCATGGACAGGGGGCTCTACGAGCAGTACTTC,CASSPMDRGLYEQYF
TRBJ2-1,many,TRBD2,TRBV7-2,TGTGCCAGCGAAAGGGGTAGCGGGAGGAGTGAGCAGTTCTTC,CASERGSGRSEQFF
TRBJ2-5,few,TRBD1,TRBV20-1,TGCAGTGCTGGGGACAGGAGCGAGACCCAGTACTTC,CSAGDRSETQYF
TRBJ2-7,.,TRBD1,TRBV7-2,TGTGCCAGCAGCTTTCAGGGGGTGTACGAGCAGTACTTC,CASSFQGVYEQYF
TRBJ2-5,.,.,TRBV20-1,TGCAGTGCTAGGAAGACAGTCCAAGAGACCCAGTACTTC,CSARKTVQETQYF
TRBJ2-7,many,TRBD1,TRBV5-1,TGCGCCAGCAGCGGGGACAGCTACGAGCAGTACTTC,CASSGDSYEQYF
TRBJ2-3,.,TRBD2,TRBV5-1,TGCGCCAGCAGCCCCCGACTAGCGGGAGCCCCTCCAGATACGCAGTATTTT,CASSPRLAGAPPDTQYF
TRBJ2-6,few,TRBD1,TRBV5-1,TGCGCCAGCAGGGCTGGACAGGGGGTATCTGGGGCCAACGTCCTGACTTTC,CASRAGQGVSGANVLTF
TRBJ2-5,.,.,TRBV9,TGCGCCAGCAGCGTGGGACCACAAGAGACCCAGTACTTC,CASSVGPQETQYF
TRBJ2-3,.,.,TRBV12-3/TRBV12-4,TGTGCCAGCAGTTTAAAGGGTATTGGAGATACGCAGTATTTT,CASSLKGIGDTQYF
TRBJ1-5,few,TRBD1,TRBV2,TGTGCCAGCAGTCAAAGAAACAGGACAGGGAGTAGCAATCAGCCCCAGCATTTT,CASSQRNRTGSSNQPQHF
TRBJ2-5,few,.,TRBV18,TGTGCCAGCTCACCCCTCGGCGGGGTTAACCAAGAGACCCAGTACTTC,CASSPLGGVNQETQYF
TRBJ2-7,few,.,TRBV5-1,TGCGCCAGCAGCTTGACCCAGGGCGAGCAGTACTTC,CASSLTQGEQYF
TRBJ2-5,few,.,TRBV11-2,TGTGCCAGCAGCTTAGATTTGCTTTTAGGGCAGCAAGAGACCCAGTACTTC,CASSLDLLLGQQETQYF
TRBJ2-1,.,TRBD1,TRBV5-1,TGCGCCAGCAGCTCCCTAGGACAGGGCCCATACAATGAGCAGTTCTTC,CASSSLGQGPYNEQFF
TRBJ2-2,many,.,TRBV5-1,TGCGCCAGCAGCTTGAAGGGGTCCGGGGAGCTGTTTTTT,CASSLKGSGELFF
TRBJ1-1,.,.,TRBV6-1,TGTGCCAGCAACCGCAGACAGGCGGTAAACACTGAAGCTTTCTTT,CASNRRQAVNTEAFF
TRBJ2-1,.,TRBD2,TRBV5-1,TGCGCCAGCAGAACCGGGACTAGCGGGACCAATGAGCAGTTCTTC,CASRTGTSGTNEQFF